The 29 T cell receptor beta chains below all came from one sample that was sequenced in a study of neoadjuvant nivolumab and ipilimumab in lung cancer. Sequenced by immunoSEQ multiplex PCR; TCRdb stores in-frame clones only, minus some. The sample has tens of thousands of clones; approximately 90% are singletons. This specimen was peripheral blood, taken after neoadjuvant nivolumab, alone or with ipilimumab, at or shortly before surgery. The receptors were gathered from an adult with non-small cell lung cancer.

CDR3 residues: CASSYPSGTGELFF. The CDR3 DNA reads TGTGCCAGCAGTTACCCTTCCGGAACCGGGGAGCTGTTTTTT. The gene calls are TRBV6-6 and TRBJ2-2; unclear D gene. The CDR3 totals 14 residues. Germline assignment: CDR1 MNHNY and CDR2 SVGAGI (reference sequence). V gave up 2 bases and J gave up 5 bases, with 9 bases separating them.

This clone was counted only a few times. The CDR3, as DNA: TGTGCCAGCAGCTTAGGAGGGACAGTGAATCAGCCCCAGCATTTT. This encodes CASSLGGTVNQPQHF. The genes are TRBV7-2 and TRBJ1-5, with 7 nucleotides matching TRBD1. This CDR3 is built from 15 residues. After removal of 1 base from V and 4 bases from J, the junction contained 4 bases not matched to a gene. Per the germline V gene, CDR1 is SGHTA and CDR2 is FQGNSA.

V and J are TRBV11-2 and TRBJ1-5, with D hard to call. The germline V gene encodes CDR1 SGHAT and CDR2 FQNNGV. Trimming pared 4 bases from V and 0 bases from J, leaving 10 bases between. The CDR3 has 15 residues. CDR3 protein: CASSSDGDSNQPQHF. In DNA form, the CDR3 reads TGTGCCAGCAGCTCAGACGGGGATAGCAATCAGCCCCAGCATTTT.

The chain carries TRBV2 and TRBJ2-7; D perhaps matches TRBD1 (6 bases). The CDR3 spans 14 residues. The V end lost 6 bases, the J end lost 0 bases, and 12 bases lay between the germline ends. Germline lookup yields CDR1 SNHLY and CDR2 FYNNEI. CDR3 nucleotides: TGTGCCAGCAGAAACAGGGATAACTCCTACGAGCAGTACTTC. This gives the protein CASRNRDNSYEQYF.

V gene TRBV28 combines with J gene TRBJ2-1; D gene ambiguous. CDR1 MDHEN and CDR2 SYDVKM come from the germline V gene. V lost 6 bases to trimming and J lost 5 bases, with 5 bases between them. The CDR3 has 11 residues. Here the CDR3 reads CASRRDNEQFF. The CDR3 nucleotides are TGTGCCAGCAGAAGGGACAATGAGCAGTTCTTC.

This chain links TRBV4-1 with TRBJ2-7; 14 bases map to TRBD2. Looked up from germline, CDR1 is MGHRA and CDR2 is YSYEKL. This CDR3 region has 19 residues. V shed 3 bases, J shed 4 bases, and the junction held 14 bases outside the gene matches. The chain's CDR3 is CASSHIGRIGTSGGYEQYF. In DNA, the CDR3 is TGCGCCAGCAGCCACATCGGCCGCATCGGGACTAGCGGGGGATACGAGCAGTACTTC.

As DNA, the CDR3 is TGTGCCAGCTCACCAGCGGAGGGTGCCGAGCAGTACTTC. Translating it yields CASSPAEGAEQYF. This chain links TRBV18 with TRBJ2-7, with D perhaps TRBD2 (6 bases). The germline V and J ends were trimmed by 2 bases and 6 bases, with 11 bases remaining between them. CDR3 length: 13 residues. The germline CDR1 and CDR2 sequences are KGHSH and LQKENI.

The chain is built from TRBV28 and TRBJ2-7; tentative D call: TRBD1 (6 bases). Between the trimmed V and J ends, which lost 5 bases and 2 bases, there was a span of 13 bases. This CDR3 contains 14 residues. Germline V gene sequence: CDR1 MDHEN, CDR2 SYDVKM. The chain's CDR3 is CASSEIGQTYEQYF. The CDR3 nucleotides read TGTGCCAGCAGTGAAATAGGACAGACCTACGAGCAGTACTTC.

In this sample, this clone turned up once. V and J are TRBV2 and TRBJ2-7; the D is unclear. The germline V gene has CDR1 SNHLY and CDR2 FYNNEI. V was trimmed by 5 bases and J by 4 bases, leaving 12 bases between them. CDR3 length: 13 amino acids. The CDR3 spells CASSHGPSYEQYF. Written as DNA, the CDR3 is TGTGCCAGCAGTCATGGGCCGTCGTACGAGCAGTACTTC.

The J gene is TRBJ1-2, the V gene TRBV4-1, with D uncertain. CDR1 and CDR2 (germline): MGHRA, YSYEKL. The CDR3 is 13 residues long. V was shortened by 0 bases and J by 6 bases, with 8 bases between the two germline ends. The CDR3 region has the DNA TGCGCCAGCAGCCAAGACCCTGGGGATGGCTACACCTTC. Amino acids: CASSQDPGDGYTF.

This clone occurred once. This chain joins TRBV10-3 and TRBJ1-4, with D uncertain. CDR3 length: 14 amino acids. Germline loops: CDR1 ENHRY, CDR2 SYGVKD. Trimming took 10 bases from V and 3 from J, leaving 15 bases between them. CDR3 coding DNA: TGTGCCACTCGGACCGTAGGGTCTAATGAAAAACTGTTTTTT. This gives the protein CATRTVGSNEKLFF.

The genes are TRBV2 and TRBJ2-7, with a weak D call TRBD1 (7 bases). CDR1 is SNHLY and CDR2 is FYNNEI in the germline V gene. V was clipped by 4 bases and J by 6 bases, with 13 bases between them. The CDR3 loop spans 13 amino acids. This chain's CDR3 is CASSGQGGGEQYF. DNA for the CDR3: TGTGCCAGCAGTGGCCAGGGGGGTGGCGAGCAGTACTTC.

The chain is built from TRBV5-1 and TRBJ2-3; D not resolved. Germline CDR1 is SGHRS and CDR2 is YFSETQ. This CDR3 comprises 15 residues. V was clipped by 0 bases and J by 1 base, with 9 bases between them. The CDR3: CASSLEQTRTDTQYF. In nucleotides, the CDR3 is TGCGCCAGCAGCTTGGAACAGACACGCACAGATACGCAGTATTTT.

This chain joins TRBV5-5 and TRBJ2-7; D is possibly TRBD1 or TRBD2 (5 bases each). CDR1 and CDR2 from the germline V gene are SGHKS and YYEKEE (reference sequence). The CDR3 has 15 amino acids. V was clipped by 4 bases and J by 4 bases, with 18 bases between them. CDR3 in DNA: TGTGCCAGCAGCAAGGGACGGCAGTCAGGATACGAGCAGTACTTC. Translated, it gives CASSKGRQSGYEQYF.

V is TRBV5-1 and J is TRBJ1-2; tentatively, D is TRBD1 (5 bases). V lost 4 bases and J lost 8, with 18 bases in between. This CDR3 contains 14 residues. CDR1 and CDR2 from the germline V gene are SGHRS and YFSETQ. The DNA of the CDR3 is TGCGCCAGCAGCCTAGGGGAGGCAACGGTGGGCTACACCTTC. Amino acid sequence: CASSLGEATVGYTF.

The rearrangement links TRBV15 to TRBJ2-3; TRBD1 agrees at 11 bases. Germline trimming cut 1 base from V and 5 bases from J; bases unmatched to any gene: 5. Germline CDR1 reads LNHNV; CDR2 reads YYDKDF (reference sequence). The CDR3 runs to 16 residues. This CDR3 is CATSRVGQGAGDTQYF. CDR3 coding DNA: TGTGCCACCAGCAGAGTTGGACAGGGGGCAGGAGATACGCAGTATTTT.

V usage is TRBV5-1 and J usage is TRBJ2-2, with D perhaps given as TRBD1 or TRBD2 (6 bases each). The germline gives CDR1 SGHRS, CDR2 YFSETQ. The ends were cut back, 2 bases at V and 3 bases at J, with 11 bases in the middle. The CDR3 has 15 amino acids. The CDR3 nucleotides read TGCGCCAGCAGCTTCTCGGGGGCGGACACCGGGGAGCTGTTTTTT. As protein: CASSFSGADTGELFF.

The rearrangement joins TRBV5-8 to TRBJ2-5; 7 positions agree with TRBD2. CDR3 length: 11 amino acids. The V gene end was trimmed by 7 bases and the J gene end by 4 bases; junction bases not matched to a gene: 1. The germline V gene has CDR1 SGHTS and CDR2 YDEGEE. The CDR3 spells CASWGGETQYF. The CDR3 DNA reads as TGTGCCAGCTGGGGGGGAGAGACCCAGTACTTC.

This sequence joins TRBV25-1 and TRBJ1-2; 7 bases are shared with TRBD1. The CDR3 extends over 16 amino acids. Unmatched junction bases numbered 18, after V lost 6 bases and J lost 8 bases. Looked up from germline, CDR1 is MGHDK and CDR2 is SYGVNS. CDR3 protein: CASRETGMSRSTGYTF. The CDR3 DNA reads TGTGCCAGCAGGGAGACAGGGATGAGTCGGAGTACCGGCTACACCTTC.

The J gene is TRBJ2-5, the V gene TRBV27, with D possibly matching TRBD1 (5 bases). Trimming stripped 2 bases from V and 4 bases from J, with 14 bases between. CDR1 MNHEY and CDR2 SMNVEV come from the germline V gene (reference sequence). This CDR3 has 15 residues. The CDR3 here is CASSLVPGHRETQYF. CDR3 coding DNA: TGTGCCAGCAGTTTAGTCCCCGGACACCGAGAGACCCAGTACTTC.

As for this clone: Germline is not matched at one junction end, which may reflect a read error. The V gene is TRBV14, the J gene TRBJ1-2, with TRBD1 matching over 10 bases. Germline CDR1 and CDR2: SGHDN and FVKESK. The CDR3 is made up of 17 amino acids. The chain's CDR3 is CASSRSGQGYYNYGCTF. The DNA of the CDR3 is TGTGCCAGCAGCCGATCGGGACAGGGGTATTATAACTATGGCTGCACCTTC.

The chain links TRBV5-6 to TRBJ2-7; a possible D gene is TRBD1 (6 bases). From germline, CDR1 is SGHDT and CDR2 YYEEEE. V was clipped by 4 bases and J by 3 bases, with 14 bases between them. This CDR3 has 14 amino acids. CDR3 DNA sequence: TGTGCCAGCAGCCGCTCGACAGGTTTCTACGAGCAGTACTTC. This sequence encodes CASSRSTGFYEQYF.

This chain joins TRBV7-3 and TRBJ2-2; D not certain. V lost 1 base and J 1 base, leaving 7 bases between the germline ends. CDR1 and CDR2 (germline): SGHTA, FQGTGA. The CDR3 totals 15 residues. CDR3 nucleotide sequence: TGTGCCAGCAGCTTAAACCGGCAGAACACCGGGGAGCTGTTTTTT. Translation gives CASSLNRQNTGELFF.

The chain couples TRBV2 to TRBJ2-7, with 9 bases aligning to TRBD2. The CDR3 runs 15 residues. Per germline, CDR1 SNHLY and CDR2 FYNNEI. Germline trimming cut 4 bases from V and 6 bases from J; bases unmatched to any gene: 10. The CDR3 DNA sequence: TGTGCCAGCAGTGTCGGAGCGGGGGGTTTAGGCGAGCAGTACTTC. Residues: CASSVGAGGLGEQYF.

The chain couples TRBV5-4 to TRBJ2-1, with TRBD2 identical over 7 bases. Per germline, CDR1 SGHNT and CDR2 YYREEE (reference sequence). The CDR3 has 14 residues. The J segment lost 10 bases and the V segment lost 0 bases, leaving 7 bases of the junction unmatched. The CDR3 DNA reads TGTGCCAGCAGCTTGGCGCTAGCGGTTGGGGAGCAGTTCTTC. It codes for CASSLALAVGEQFF. The full variable domain, completed using reference TRBV5-4 and TRBJ2-1, is ETGVTQSPTHLIKTRGQQVTLRCSSQSGHNTVSWYQQALGQGPQFIFQYYREEENGRGNFPPRFSGLQFPNYSSELNVNALELDDSALYLCASSLALAVGEQFFGPGTRLTVL.

This clone was counted once. The chain combines TRBV5-1 with TRBJ2-7, with D hard to call. Germline V gene lookup returns CDR1 SGHRS and CDR2 YFSETQ. The CDR3 totals 13 residues. Trimming took off 1 base at V and 0 bases at J, with 5 bases between the two ends. The CDR3 loop reads CASSLRSSYEQYF. The CDR3 DNA follows: TGCGCCAGCAGCTTGAGGAGCTCCTACGAGCAGTACTTC. The complete variable domain, with remaining parts taken from reference TRBV5-1 and TRBJ2-7, reads KAGVTQTPRYLIKTRGQQVTLSCSPISGHRSVSWYQQTPGQGLQFLFEYFSETQRNKGNFPGRFSGRQFSNSRSEMNVSTLELGDSALYLCASSLRSSYEQYFGPGTRLTVT.

This sequence joins TRBV18 and TRBJ1-2; possible D gene TRBD1, 6 bases. Trimming took off 3 bases at V and 4 bases at J, with 21 bases between the two ends. Germline V CDR1 and CDR2: KGHSH, LQKENI. CDR3 size: 17 residues. The CDR3 reads CASSPLGGQPDGYGYTF. The DNA for the CDR3 is TGTGCCAGCTCACCCCTGGGCGGACAGCCCGATGGCTATGGCTACACCTTC. The variable domain in full, completed from reference TRBV18 and TRBJ1-2, reads NAGVMQNPRHLVRRRGQEARLRCSPMKGHSHVYWYRQLPEEGLKFMVYLQKENIIDESGMPKERFSAEFPKEGPSILRIQQVVRGDSAAYFCASSPLGGQPDGYGYTFGSGTRLTVV.

CDR3 nucleotides: TGTGCCAGCAGCACACTACAGGGTTCACCCCTCCACTTT. Translating it yields CASSTLQGSPLHF. J is TRBJ1-6 and V is TRBV7-9, with D tentatively TRBD1 (6 bases). The CDR3 has 13 amino acids. V was clipped by 5 bases and J by 9 bases, with 11 bases between them. Germline values: CDR1 SEHNR, CDR2 FQNEAQ (reference sequence).

The chain is built from TRBV5-1 and TRBJ1-3; D possibly corresponds to TRBD1 (6 bases). V shed 4 bases and J shed 3 bases, with 11 bases lying between them. CDR1 SGHRS and CDR2 YFSETQ come from the germline V gene. The CDR3 length is 14 residues. CDR3 amino acids: CASSEQGYGNTIYF. The CDR3 DNA follows: TGCGCCAGCAGCGAACAGGGATATGGAAACACCATATATTTT.